This T cell receptor (beta chain) is from a study of long-term antiretroviral therapy in people with HIV. General study findings and limits: Information on adherence to ART, viral resistance or therapy changes was unavailable.

Survey-level immunoSEQ v3.0 assays were run. Each sample had sequencing targeting 40,000-50,000 T-cell genomes. Sequencing used immunoSEQ multiplex PCR; TCRdb keeps in-frame clones, though not all of them. This table has 34,000 or so clones, over 85% appearing once. CDR3 length: 14 amino acids. Germline assignment: CDR1 MNHEY and CDR2 SVGAGI. After removal of 6 bases from V and 1 base from J, the junction contained 5 bases not matched to a gene. This clone came up once. The antigen remains unidentified. There were roughly 0.95-10 million cryopreserved PBMC in the samples before DNA extraction. The input for sequencing was unsorted PBMCs, taken around 5 years after starting antiretroviral therapy. The chain couples TRBV6-5 to TRBJ2-5, with 7 nucleotides matching TRBD1. The receptor comes from a woman aged 45-59 years with HIV. The CDR3 DNA follows: TGTGCCAGCAGCCACCGGGACAGCCAAGAGACCCAGTACTTC. This sequence encodes CASSHRDSQETQYF.